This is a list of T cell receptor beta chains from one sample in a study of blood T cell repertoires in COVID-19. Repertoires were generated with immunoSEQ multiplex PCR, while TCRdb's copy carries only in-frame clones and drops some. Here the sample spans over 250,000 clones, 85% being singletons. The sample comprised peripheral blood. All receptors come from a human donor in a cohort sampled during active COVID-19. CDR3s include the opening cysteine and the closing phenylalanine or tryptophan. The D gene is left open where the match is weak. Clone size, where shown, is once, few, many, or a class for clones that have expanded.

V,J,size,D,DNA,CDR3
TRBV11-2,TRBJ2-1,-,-,TGTGCCAGCAGCTCACTTAGGGGGGGCGGGTACAATGAGCAGTTCTTC,CASSSLRGGGYNEQFF
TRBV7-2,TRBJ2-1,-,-,TGTGCCAGCAGCTTAGATTTTGGGGCTTCCGGATGGTTCTTC,CASSLDFGASGWFF
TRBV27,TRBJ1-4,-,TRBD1,TGTGCCAGCAGGGGGGGACAGACAGCTTCACCTGCTAATGAAAAACTGTTTTTT,CASRGGQTASPANEKLFF
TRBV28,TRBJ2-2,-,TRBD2,TGTGCCAGCAGTCCGCCCCGGGGGGCAGGGGCACTAGCGGGAGGGCTCACCGGGGAGCTGTTTTTT,CASSPPRGAGALAGGLTGELFF
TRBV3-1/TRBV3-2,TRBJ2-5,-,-,TGTGCCAGCAGCCAAGGGCTTCCCTCCTTAAAAGAGACCCAGTACTTC,CASSQGLPSLKETQYF
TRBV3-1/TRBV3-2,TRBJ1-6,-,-,TGTGCCAGCAGCCAAGTGGGGAGGGGCGGCTCACCCCTCCACTTT,CASSQVGRGGSPLHF
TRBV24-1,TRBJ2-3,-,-,TGTGCCACGGGACTCACAGATACGCAGTATTTT,CATGLTDTQYF
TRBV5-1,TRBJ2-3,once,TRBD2,TGCGCCAGCAGCTTGGTATTAGCGGGAGGGCCGATAGATACGCAGTATTTT,CASSLVLAGGPIDTQYF
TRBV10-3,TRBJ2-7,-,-,TGTGCCATCAGTGTTGGGACGGGGGCCTACGAGCAGTACTTC,CAISVGTGAYEQYF
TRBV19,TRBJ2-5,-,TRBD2,TGTGCCAGTCGACTAGCGGGAGTTGGAGAGACCCAGTACTTC,CASRLAGVGETQYF
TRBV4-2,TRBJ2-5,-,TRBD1,TGTGCCAGCAGCCAAAGGTCCGGGACAGGAGGGAAAGAGACCCAGTACTTC,CASSQRSGTGGKETQYF
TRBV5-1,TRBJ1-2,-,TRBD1,TGCGCCAGCAGCCTTCGGCAGGGGGCTGGGTATGGCTACACCTTC,CASSLRQGAGYGYTF
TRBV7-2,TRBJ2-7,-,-,TGTGCCAGCAGCAACATCAACGAGCAGTACTTC,CASSNINEQYF
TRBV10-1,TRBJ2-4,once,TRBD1,TGCGCCAGCGGGCTCAGGGGGCGCGGAACCAAAAACATTCAGTACTTC,CASGLRGRGTKNIQYF
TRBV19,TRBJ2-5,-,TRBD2,TGTGCCAGTAGTATCGGCAGCGGGGTACAAGAGACCCAGTACTTC,CASSIGSGVQETQYF
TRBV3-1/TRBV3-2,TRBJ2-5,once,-,TGTGCCAGCAGCAAAAACAGGGGAGGAGTGTTGGGAGAGACCCAGTACTTC,CASSKNRGGVLGETQYF
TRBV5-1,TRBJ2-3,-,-,TGCGCCAGCAGCCCCACGGTTCTTCGAACAGATACGCAGTATTTT,CASSPTVLRTDTQYF